The rows below give T cell receptor beta chains drawn from one sample of a study of OX40 agonist ivuxolimab in advanced cancers. Some clones are missing from TCRdb's copy, which holds only in-frame ones; the method was immunoSEQ multiplex PCR. Of 60,000 to 75,000 clones in the sample, approximately 89% were seen once. Specimen: CD4+ or CD8+ T cells sorted from blood, collected in a trial of the OX40 agonist ivuxolimab. The source of these receptors is an adult with an advanced solid tumor such as melanoma, head and neck, liver or kidney cancer. The CDR3 runs from the conserved cysteine through the conserved F or W. D genes are given only for firm matches. Rows give clone size only sometimes, using once, few, many, or a class for an expanded clone.

D gene: .
clone size: .
J gene: TRBJ1-4
V gene: TRBV4-1
CDR3 DNA: TGCGCCAGCAGCCAAGTGGCCCTGGGACTAACTAATGAAAAACTGTTTTTT
CDR3 protein: CASSQVALGLTNEKLFF

D gene: TRBD2
clone size: .
J gene: TRBJ2-5
V gene: TRBV10-3
CDR3 DNA: TGTGCCATTCGAGCGGGGCCCTCGCAAGAGACCCAGTACTTC
CDR3 protein: CAIRAGPSQETQYF

D gene: TRBD1
clone size: .
J gene: TRBJ1-2
V gene: TRBV7-9
CDR3 DNA: TGTGCCAGCAGCGCGATGACAGGGGACTCCTATGGCTACACCTTC
CDR3 protein: CASSAMTGDSYGYTF

D gene: .
clone size: .
J gene: TRBJ1-2
V gene: TRBV10-3
CDR3 DNA: TGTGCCATCAGTGACGGATTAGAGAACTATGGCTACACCTTC
CDR3 protein: CAISDGLENYGYTF

D gene: TRBD2
clone size: .
J gene: TRBJ2-1
V gene: TRBV7-9
CDR3 DNA: TGTGCCAGCAGCTTCCGGACTAGCGGGGGTCACAATGAGCAGTTCTTC
CDR3 protein: CASSFRTSGGHNEQFF

D gene: .
clone size: .
J gene: TRBJ2-1
V gene: TRBV19
CDR3 DNA: TGTGCCAGTAGTGGGGCAAAGGGGGGTGAGCAGTTCTTC
CDR3 protein: CASSGAKGGEQFF

D gene: .
clone size: .
J gene: TRBJ2-6
V gene: TRBV7-6
CDR3 DNA: TGTGCCAGCAGCTTGGGCATAAGCTCTGGGGCCAACGTCCTGACTTTC
CDR3 protein: CASSLGISSGANVLTF

D gene: .
clone size: .
J gene: TRBJ2-1
V gene: TRBV18
CDR3 DNA: TGTGCCAGCTCACCAATCGATGAGCAGTTCTTC
CDR3 protein: CASSPIDEQFF

D gene: .
clone size: .
J gene: TRBJ1-5
V gene: TRBV7-9
CDR3 DNA: TGTGCCAGCAGCTCTGGCTATTGGAGGGGTACCAATCAGCCCCAGCATTTT
CDR3 protein: CASSSGYWRGTNQPQHF

D gene: .
clone size: few
J gene: TRBJ2-5
V gene: TRBV7-7
CDR3 DNA: TGTGCTAGCAGCTCCGGTAGAACGGCCCAAGAGACCCAGTACTTC
CDR3 protein: CASSSGRTAQETQYF

D gene: .
clone size: .
J gene: TRBJ2-7
V gene: TRBV6-5
CDR3 DNA: TGTGCCAGCAGCGGACACCCTACCTACGAGCAGTACTTC
CDR3 protein: CASSGHPTYEQYF

D gene: TRBD1
clone size: .
J gene: TRBJ1-6
V gene: TRBV15
CDR3 DNA: TGTGCCACCAGCAGAGATAGGACAGGGAAGGTCTATAATTCACCCCTCCACTTT
CDR3 protein: CATSRDRTGKVYNSPLHF

D gene: TRBD2
clone size: few
J gene: TRBJ2-3
V gene: TRBV6-6
CDR3 DNA: TGTGCCAGCAGTTACACCACTAGCGTAGATACGCAGTATTTT
CDR3 protein: CASSYTTSVDTQYF

D gene: .
clone size: .
J gene: TRBJ1-1
V gene: TRBV10-3
CDR3 DNA: TGTGCCATCAGTGAGTTTGGGGGAGCTCACACTGAAGCTTTCTTT
CDR3 protein: CAISEFGGAHTEAFF

D gene: TRBD1
clone size: .
J gene: TRBJ1-2
V gene: TRBV6-6
CDR3 DNA: TGTGCCAGCAGGTCCGACAGGGTCGGCTACACCTTC
CDR3 protein: CASRSDRVGYTF

D gene: TRBD1
clone size: .
J gene: TRBJ1-5
V gene: TRBV10-3
CDR3 DNA: TGTGCCATCAGGTGGACAGGGCCTGCGGCTGAGCGTCAGCCCCAGCATTTT
CDR3 protein: CAIRWTGPAAERQPQHF

D gene: .
clone size: .
J gene: TRBJ1-5
V gene: TRBV2
CDR3 DNA: TGTGCCAGCAGGATGGGAACAGGGAACCAGCCCCAGCATTTT
CDR3 protein: CASRMGTGNQPQHF

D gene: .
clone size: .
J gene: TRBJ2-3
V gene: TRBV6-1
CDR3 DNA: TGTGCCAGCAGCTCAGGGCACCTGGGCACAGATACGCAGTATTTT
CDR3 protein: CASSSGHLGTDTQYF

D gene: TRBD1
clone size: .
J gene: TRBJ2-3
V gene: TRBV5-1
CDR3 DNA: TGCGCCAGCAGCTTGGGTCACAGGGGCCCAGATACGCAGTATTTT
CDR3 protein: CASSLGHRGPDTQYF

D gene: TRBD1
clone size: .
J gene: TRBJ1-6
V gene: TRBV2
CDR3 DNA: TGTGCCAGCACCCGGGACAGCAGGACAATTACGAATTCACCCCTCCACTTT
CDR3 protein: CASTRDSRTITNSPLHF

D gene: TRBD2
clone size: .
J gene: TRBJ2-5
V gene: TRBV19
CDR3 DNA: TGTGCCAGCGGGCTAGCGGGGGCCCAAGAGACCCAGTACTTC
CDR3 protein: CASGLAGAQETQYF

D gene: TRBD1
clone size: .
J gene: TRBJ1-2
V gene: TRBV28
CDR3 DNA: TGTGCCAGCTTTACCCCGAATCCTCGGGACAGATTACGCTATGGCTACACCTTC
CDR3 protein: CASFTPNPRDRLRYGYTF